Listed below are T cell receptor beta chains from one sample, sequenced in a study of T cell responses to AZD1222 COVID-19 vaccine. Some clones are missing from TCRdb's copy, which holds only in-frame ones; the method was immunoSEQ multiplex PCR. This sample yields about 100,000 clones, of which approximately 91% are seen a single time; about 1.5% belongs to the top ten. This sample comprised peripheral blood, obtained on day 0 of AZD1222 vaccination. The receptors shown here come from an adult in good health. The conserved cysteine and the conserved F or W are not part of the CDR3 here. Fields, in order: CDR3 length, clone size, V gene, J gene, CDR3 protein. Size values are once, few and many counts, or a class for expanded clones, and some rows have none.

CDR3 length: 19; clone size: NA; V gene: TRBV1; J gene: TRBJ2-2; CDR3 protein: TSSQVMLAGDLFANTGELF
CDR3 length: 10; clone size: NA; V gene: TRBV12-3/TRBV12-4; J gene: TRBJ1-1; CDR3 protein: ASVGITGEAF
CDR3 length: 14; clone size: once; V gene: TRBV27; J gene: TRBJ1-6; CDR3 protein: ASSSGTGYRDSPLH
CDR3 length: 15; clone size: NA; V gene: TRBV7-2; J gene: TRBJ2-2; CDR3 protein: ASSFSSTGQGSGELF
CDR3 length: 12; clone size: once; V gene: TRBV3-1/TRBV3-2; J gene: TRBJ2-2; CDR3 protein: ASSLSVNTGELF
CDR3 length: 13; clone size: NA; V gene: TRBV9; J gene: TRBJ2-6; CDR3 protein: ASSVRGSGANVLT
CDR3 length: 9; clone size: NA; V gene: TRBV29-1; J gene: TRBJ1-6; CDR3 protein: SPRTHSPLH
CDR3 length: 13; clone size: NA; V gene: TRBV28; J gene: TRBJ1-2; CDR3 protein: ASRGGQGANYGYT
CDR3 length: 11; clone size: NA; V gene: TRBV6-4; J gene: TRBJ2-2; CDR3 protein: ASSDSPTGELF
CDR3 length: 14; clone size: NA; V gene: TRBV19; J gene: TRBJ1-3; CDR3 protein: ASSIAAASSGNTIY
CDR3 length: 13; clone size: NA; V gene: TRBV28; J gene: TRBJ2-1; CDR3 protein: ASSSGSGSYNEQF
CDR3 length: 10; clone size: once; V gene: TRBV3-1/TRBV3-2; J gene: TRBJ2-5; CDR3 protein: AIGRPEETQY
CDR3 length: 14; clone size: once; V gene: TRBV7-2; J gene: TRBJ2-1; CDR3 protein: ASSSLGLAGYNEQF
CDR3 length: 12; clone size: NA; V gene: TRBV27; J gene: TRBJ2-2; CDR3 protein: ASSLPPRGGELF
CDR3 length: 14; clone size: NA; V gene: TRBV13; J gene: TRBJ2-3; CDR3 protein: ASSSEGGRATDTQY
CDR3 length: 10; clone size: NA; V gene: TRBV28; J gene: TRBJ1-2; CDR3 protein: ATGQGNYGYT
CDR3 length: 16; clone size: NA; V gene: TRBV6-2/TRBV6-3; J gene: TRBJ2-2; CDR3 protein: ASSSFHQRGKHTGELF
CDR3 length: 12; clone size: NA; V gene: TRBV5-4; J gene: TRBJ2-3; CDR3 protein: ASSYGLSTDTQY
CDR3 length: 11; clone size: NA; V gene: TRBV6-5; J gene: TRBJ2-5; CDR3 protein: ASSIQAQETQY
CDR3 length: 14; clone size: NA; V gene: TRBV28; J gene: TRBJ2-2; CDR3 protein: ASMRGGLAYSGELF
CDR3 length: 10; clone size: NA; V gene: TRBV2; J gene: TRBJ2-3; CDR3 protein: ASGGSTDTQY
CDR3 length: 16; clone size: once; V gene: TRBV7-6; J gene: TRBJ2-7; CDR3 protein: ASSPKAGSGSFGRRQY
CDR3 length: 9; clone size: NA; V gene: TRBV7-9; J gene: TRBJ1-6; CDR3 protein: ASSPDSPLH
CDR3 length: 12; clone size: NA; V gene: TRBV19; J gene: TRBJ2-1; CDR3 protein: ASEMGHTSNEQF
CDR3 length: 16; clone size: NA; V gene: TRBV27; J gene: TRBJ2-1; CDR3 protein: ASSFFNIGAGDRNEQF
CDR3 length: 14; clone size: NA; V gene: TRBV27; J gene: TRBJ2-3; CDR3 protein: ASTGQGRLGTDTQY
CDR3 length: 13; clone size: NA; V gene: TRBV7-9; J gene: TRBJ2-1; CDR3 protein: ASSQGQVPYNEQF
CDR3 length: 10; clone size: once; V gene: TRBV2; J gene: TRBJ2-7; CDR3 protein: ASTNRGYEQY
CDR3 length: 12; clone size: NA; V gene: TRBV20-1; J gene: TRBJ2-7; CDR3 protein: SASSGGDSYEQY
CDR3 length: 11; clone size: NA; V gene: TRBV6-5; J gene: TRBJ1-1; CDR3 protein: ASSSGVNTEAF
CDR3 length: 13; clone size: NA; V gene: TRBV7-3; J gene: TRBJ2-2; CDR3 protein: ASSRKTSGTGELF
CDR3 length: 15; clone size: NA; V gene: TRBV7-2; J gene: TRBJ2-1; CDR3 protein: ASRPGGLAGSYNEQF
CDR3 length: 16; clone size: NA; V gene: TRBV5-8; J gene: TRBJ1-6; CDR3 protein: ASSSPGTGVGGNSPLH
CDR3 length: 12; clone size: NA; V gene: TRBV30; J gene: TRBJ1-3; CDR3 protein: AWFGLSSGNTIY
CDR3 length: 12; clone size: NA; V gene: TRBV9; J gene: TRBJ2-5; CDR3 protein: ASSAGPVGETQY
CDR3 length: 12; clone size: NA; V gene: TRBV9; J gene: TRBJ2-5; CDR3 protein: ASSERTGEETQY
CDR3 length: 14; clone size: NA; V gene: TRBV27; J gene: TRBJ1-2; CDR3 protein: ASSSSRQPRTYGYT
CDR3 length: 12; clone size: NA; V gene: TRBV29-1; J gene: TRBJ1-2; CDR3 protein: SVERDSISNGYT
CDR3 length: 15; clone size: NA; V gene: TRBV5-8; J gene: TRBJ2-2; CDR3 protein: ASSLGGTSVPTGELF
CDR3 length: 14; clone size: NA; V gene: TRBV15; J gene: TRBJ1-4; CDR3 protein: ATSRDTSAEREKLF
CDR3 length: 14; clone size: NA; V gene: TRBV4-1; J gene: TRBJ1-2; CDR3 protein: ASSQDITGTNYGYT
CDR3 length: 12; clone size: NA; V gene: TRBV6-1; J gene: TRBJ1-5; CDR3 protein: ASSEYGQNQPQH
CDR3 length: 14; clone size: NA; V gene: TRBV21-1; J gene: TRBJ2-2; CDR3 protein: ASSKVGPRGPGELF
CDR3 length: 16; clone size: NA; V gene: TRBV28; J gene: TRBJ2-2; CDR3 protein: ASSLLRGPLLNTGELF
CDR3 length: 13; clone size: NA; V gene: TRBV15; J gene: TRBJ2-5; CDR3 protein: ATSRGLLGRETQY
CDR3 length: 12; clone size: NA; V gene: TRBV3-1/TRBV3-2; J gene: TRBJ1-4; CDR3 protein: ASSQSTGFGKLF
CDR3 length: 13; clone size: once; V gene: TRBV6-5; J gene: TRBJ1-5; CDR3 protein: ASSPRDWPYRPQH
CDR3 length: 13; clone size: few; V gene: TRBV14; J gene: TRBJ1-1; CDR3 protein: ASSHLTGRNTEAF
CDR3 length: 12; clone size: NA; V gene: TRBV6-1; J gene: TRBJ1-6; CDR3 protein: ASSEQAERSPLH
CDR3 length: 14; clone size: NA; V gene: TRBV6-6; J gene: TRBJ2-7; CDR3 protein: ASSYSGAGDSYEQY
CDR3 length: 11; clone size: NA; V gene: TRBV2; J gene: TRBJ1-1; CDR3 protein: ASMRDSGTEAF
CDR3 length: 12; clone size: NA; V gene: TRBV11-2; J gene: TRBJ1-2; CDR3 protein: ASSLRQYDYGYT
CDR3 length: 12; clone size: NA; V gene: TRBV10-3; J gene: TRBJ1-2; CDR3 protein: ATSMEHRNYGYT
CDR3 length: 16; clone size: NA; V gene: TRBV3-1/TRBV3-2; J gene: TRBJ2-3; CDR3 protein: ASSQYRGTSGFTDTQY
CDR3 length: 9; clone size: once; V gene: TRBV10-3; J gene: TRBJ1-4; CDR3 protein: ATSDSEKLF
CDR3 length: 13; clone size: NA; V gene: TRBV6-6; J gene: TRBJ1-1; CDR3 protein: ASSNQGSKNTEAF
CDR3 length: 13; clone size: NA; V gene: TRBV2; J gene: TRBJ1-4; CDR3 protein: ASSEAGMTNEKLF
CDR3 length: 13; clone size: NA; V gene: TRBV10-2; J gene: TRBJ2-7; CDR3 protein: ASIDSLAGLGEQY
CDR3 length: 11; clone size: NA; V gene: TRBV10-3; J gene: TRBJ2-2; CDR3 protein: AILTGSTGELF
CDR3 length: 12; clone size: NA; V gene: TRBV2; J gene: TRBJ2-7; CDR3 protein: ASSVVRTAPEQY